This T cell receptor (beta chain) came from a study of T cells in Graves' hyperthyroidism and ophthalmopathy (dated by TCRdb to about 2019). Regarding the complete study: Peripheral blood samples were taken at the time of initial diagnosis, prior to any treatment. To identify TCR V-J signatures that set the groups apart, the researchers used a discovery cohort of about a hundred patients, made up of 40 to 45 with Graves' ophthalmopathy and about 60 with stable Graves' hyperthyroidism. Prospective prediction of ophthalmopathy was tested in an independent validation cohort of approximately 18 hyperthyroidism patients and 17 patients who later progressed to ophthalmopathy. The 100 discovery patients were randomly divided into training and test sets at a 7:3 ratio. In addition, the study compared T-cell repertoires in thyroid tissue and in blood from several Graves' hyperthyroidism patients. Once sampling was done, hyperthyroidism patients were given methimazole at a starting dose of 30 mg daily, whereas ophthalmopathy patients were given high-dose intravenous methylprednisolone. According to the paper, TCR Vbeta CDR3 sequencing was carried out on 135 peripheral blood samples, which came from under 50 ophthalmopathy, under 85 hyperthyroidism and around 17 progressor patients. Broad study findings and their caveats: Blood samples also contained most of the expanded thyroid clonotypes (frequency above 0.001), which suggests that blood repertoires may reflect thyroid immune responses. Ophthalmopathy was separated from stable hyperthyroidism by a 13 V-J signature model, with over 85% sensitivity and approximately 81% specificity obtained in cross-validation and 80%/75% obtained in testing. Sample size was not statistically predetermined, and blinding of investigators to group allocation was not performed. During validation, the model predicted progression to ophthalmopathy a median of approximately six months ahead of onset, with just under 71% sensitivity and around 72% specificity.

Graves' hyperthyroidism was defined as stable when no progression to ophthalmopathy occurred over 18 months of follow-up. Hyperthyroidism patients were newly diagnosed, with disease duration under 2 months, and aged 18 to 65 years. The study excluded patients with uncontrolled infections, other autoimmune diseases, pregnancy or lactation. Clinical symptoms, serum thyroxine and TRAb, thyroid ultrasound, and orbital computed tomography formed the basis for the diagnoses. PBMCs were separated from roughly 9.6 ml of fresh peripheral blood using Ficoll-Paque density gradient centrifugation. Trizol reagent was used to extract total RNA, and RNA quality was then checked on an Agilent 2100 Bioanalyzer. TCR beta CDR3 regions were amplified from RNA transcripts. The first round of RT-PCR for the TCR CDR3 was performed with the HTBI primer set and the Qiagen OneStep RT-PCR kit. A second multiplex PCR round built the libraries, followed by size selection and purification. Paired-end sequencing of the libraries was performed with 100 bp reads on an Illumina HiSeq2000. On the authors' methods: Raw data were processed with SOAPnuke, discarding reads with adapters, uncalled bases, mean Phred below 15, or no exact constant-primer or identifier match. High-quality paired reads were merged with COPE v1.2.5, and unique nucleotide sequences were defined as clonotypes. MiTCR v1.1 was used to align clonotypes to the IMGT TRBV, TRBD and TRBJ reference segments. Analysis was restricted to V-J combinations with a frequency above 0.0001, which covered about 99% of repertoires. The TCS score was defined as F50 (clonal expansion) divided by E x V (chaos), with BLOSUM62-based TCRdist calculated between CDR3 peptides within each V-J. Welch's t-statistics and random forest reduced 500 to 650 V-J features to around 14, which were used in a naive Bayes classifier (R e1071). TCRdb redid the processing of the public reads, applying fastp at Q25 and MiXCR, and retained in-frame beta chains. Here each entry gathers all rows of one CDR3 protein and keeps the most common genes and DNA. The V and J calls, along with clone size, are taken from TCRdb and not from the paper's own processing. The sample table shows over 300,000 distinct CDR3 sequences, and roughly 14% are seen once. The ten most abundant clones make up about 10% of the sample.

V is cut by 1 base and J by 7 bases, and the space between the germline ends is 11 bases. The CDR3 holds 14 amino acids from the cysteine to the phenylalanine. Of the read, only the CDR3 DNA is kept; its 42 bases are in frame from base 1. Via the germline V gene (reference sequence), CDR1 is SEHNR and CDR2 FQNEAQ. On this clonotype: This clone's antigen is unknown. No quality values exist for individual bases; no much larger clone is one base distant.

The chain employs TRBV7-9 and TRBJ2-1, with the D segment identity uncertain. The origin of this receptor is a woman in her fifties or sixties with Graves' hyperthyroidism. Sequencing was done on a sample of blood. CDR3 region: CASSLEGPGNEQFF. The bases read TGTGCCAGCAGCTTAGAAGGACCTGGGAATGAGCAGTTCTTC.